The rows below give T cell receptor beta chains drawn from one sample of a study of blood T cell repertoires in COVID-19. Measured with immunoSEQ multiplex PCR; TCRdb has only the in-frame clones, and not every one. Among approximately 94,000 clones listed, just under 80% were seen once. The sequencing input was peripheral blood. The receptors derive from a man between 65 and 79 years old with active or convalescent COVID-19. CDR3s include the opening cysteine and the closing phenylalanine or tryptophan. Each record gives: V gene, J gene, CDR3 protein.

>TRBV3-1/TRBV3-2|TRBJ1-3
CASSQASRVGNTIYF
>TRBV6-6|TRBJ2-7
CASSSFRGETYEQYF
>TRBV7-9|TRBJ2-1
CASSLAGQGGRNEQFF
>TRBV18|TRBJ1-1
CASSPSQNTEAFF
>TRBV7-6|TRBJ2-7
CASSTRTDPSYEQYF
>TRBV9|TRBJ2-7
CASSVGQGETQYF
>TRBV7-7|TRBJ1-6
CASSLGAGLRSPLHF
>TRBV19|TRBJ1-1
CASSILQGSEAFF
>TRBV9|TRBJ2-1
CASSGQDSAYNEQFF
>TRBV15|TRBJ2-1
CATSIGTVANEQFF
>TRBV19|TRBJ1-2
CASSLNRVNYGYTF
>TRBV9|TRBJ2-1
CASSVEGSTWEGEQFF
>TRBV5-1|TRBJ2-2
CASSPRQILTGELFF
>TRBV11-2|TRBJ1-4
CASSYQGSSFLNEKLFF
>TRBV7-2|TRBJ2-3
CASILDSSRDTQYF
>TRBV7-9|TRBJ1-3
CASSLGQVSGNTIYF
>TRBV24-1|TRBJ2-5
CATSESRETQYF
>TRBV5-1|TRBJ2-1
CASRTSGGASYNEQFF
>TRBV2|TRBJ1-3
CASSDTGFGNTIYF
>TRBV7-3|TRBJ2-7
CASSLSGGEQYF
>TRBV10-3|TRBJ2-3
CATGQPTNTDTQYF
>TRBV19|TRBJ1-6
CASTEGMNLNSPLHF
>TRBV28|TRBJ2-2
CASSFEASGELFF
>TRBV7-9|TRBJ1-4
CASSARDSSNEKLFF
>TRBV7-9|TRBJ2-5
CASSLDHSQETQYF
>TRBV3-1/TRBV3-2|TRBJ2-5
CASSKGTTKTQYF
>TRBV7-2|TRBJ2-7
CASSLEGLAGVYEQYF
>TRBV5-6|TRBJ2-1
CASSQWGDEQFF
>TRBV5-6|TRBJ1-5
CASSLGSVKPSNQPQHF
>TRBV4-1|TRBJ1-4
CASSQEGWAGNEKLFF
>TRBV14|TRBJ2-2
CASSRQGMGTGELFF
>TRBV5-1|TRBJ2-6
CASSADWGPLASGANVLTF
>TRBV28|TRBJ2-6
CASSIQGYGANVLTF
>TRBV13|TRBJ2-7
CASSLGTPNLYEQYF
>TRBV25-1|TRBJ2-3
CASSEWHREGPDTQYF
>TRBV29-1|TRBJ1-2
CSVTQGAHGYTF
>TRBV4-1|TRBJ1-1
CASSQDQYRVNTEAFF
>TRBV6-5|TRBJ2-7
CASSYSVQNEQYF
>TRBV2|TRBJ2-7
CASSGGTGVKEQYF
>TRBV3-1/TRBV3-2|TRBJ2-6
CASSILRGSGANVLTF
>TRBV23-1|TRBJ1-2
CASSQSQGCYGYTF
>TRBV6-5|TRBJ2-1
CASRRQGQGNEQFF
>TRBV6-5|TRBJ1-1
CASSFGLSKGRTEAFF
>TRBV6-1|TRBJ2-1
CASSETSGSPDEQFF
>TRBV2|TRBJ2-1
CASSRDRGSYNEQFF
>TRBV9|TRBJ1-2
CASSPGQTNYGYTF
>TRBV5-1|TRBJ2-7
CASSRGDSYEQYF
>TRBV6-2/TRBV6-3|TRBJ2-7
CASSYTSGGAFEQYF
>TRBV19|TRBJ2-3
CASSTAGWTDTQYF
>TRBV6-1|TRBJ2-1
CASSGLNRGSNNEQFF
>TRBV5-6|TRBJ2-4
CASSLGPGRGLAKNIQYF
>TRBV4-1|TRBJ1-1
CASSQTQVLTEAFF